The next 15 T cell receptor beta chains were all read from a single sample in a study of OX40 agonist ivuxolimab in advanced cancers. Produced via immunoSEQ multiplex PCR; TCRdb's table is partial and in-frame only. Of just under 65,000 clones listed, 91% are singletons. The sequenced sample was CD4+ or CD8+ T cells sorted from blood, obtained in a trial of the OX40 agonist ivuxolimab. The receptors were sampled from an adult with an advanced solid tumor such as melanoma, head and neck, liver or kidney cancer.

The CDR3: CASSQGHSTDTQYF. The CDR3, as DNA: TGTGCCAGCAGCCAGGGTCACAGCACAGATACGCAGTATTTT. The chain employs TRBV7-3 and TRBJ2-3; a weak D match, TRBD1 (5 bases). Germline V lookup: CDR1 SGHTA, CDR2 FQGTGA. V gave up 5 bases and J gave up 0 bases, with 9 bases separating them. There are 14 residues in the CDR3.

This chain joins TRBV7-2 and TRBJ1-2, with 9 bases lining up with TRBD1. CDR1 SGHTA and CDR2 FQGNSA come from the germline V gene. V lost 2 bases, J lost 8 bases, and 6 bases stayed unmatched. This CDR3 is built from 14 residues. DNA of the CDR3: TGTGCCAGCAGCTTATATAACAGGGGGCAGGGCTACACCTTC. Translated: CASSLYNRGQGYTF.

The chain combines TRBV4-2 with TRBJ2-4; 7 bases agree with TRBD2. V trimming: 0 bases; J trimming: 7 bases; junction bases outside the gene matches: 18. Germline V gene sequence: CDR1 LGHNA, CDR2 YNFKEQ. CDR3 length: 19 residues. This CDR3 is CASSQDSGLAVNKRNIQYF. CDR3 nucleotides: TGTGCCAGCAGCCAAGATAGCGGCCTAGCGGTTAACAAGAGGAACATTCAGTACTTC.

The rearrangement uses TRBV30 and TRBJ1-5; D unresolved. From germline, CDR1 is GTSNPN and CDR2 SVGIG (reference sequence). Trimming removed 2 bases at V and 7 bases at J, with 12 bases between. CDR3 size: 13 residues. The CDR3 bases are TGTGCCTGGAGTTTGTCTTCACCCCAGCCCCAGCATTTT. It specifies CAWSLSSPQPQHF.

This clone was detected only once. The chain recombines TRBV28 with TRBJ1-3; D is undetermined. Trimming took off 8 bases at V and 1 base at J, with 12 bases between the two ends. Germline V gene sequence: CDR1 MDHEN, CDR2 SYDVKM. The CDR3 consists of 14 residues. Written as DNA, the CDR3 is TGTGCCAGCGGTCAGTTTATATCTGGAAACACCATATATTTT. Translating gives CASGQFISGNTIYF.

This chain links TRBV2 with TRBJ2-3; possibly TRBD1 for D (6 bases). Germline CDR1 and CDR2: SNHLY and FYNNEI. The CDR3 is 14 amino acids. Trimming removed 4 bases at V and 2 bases at J, with 10 bases between. The CDR3 sequence: CASSVQGYTDTQYF. CDR3 nucleotide sequence: TGTGCCAGCAGTGTACAGGGATACACAGATACGCAGTATTTT.

This rearrangement joins TRBV7-8 to TRBJ2-1; the D gene is possibly TRBD2 (6 bases). The CDR3 length is 15 residues. Germline CDR1 and CDR2: SGHVS and FQNEAQ. V was shortened by 5 bases and J by 7 bases, with 18 bases between the two germline ends. In DNA form, the CDR3 reads TGTGCCAGCAGCCTGGGAGGTTGGGAGCGTAATGAGCAGTTCTTC. This translates into CASSLGGWERNEQFF.

The chain combines TRBV7-3 with TRBJ2-2, with 10 bases matching TRBD2. Germline V CDR1 and CDR2: SGHTA, FQGTGA. J was trimmed by 5 bases and V by 2 bases; bases with no gene match: 2. The CDR3 spans 15 residues. This chain's CDR3 is CASSLSSGSTGELFF. In nucleotides, the CDR3 is TGTGCCAGCAGCTTATCTAGCGGGAGTACCGGGGAGCTGTTTTTT.

The chain couples TRBV6-6 to TRBJ2-5; D remains unclear. In germline, CDR1 is MNHNY, CDR2 SVGAGI (reference sequence). V was trimmed by 5 bases and J by 5 bases, leaving 15 bases between them. The CDR3 is 14 amino acids. CDR3 nucleotides: TGTGCCAGCAGTGCACGCCTGGGTAGGGAGACCCAGTACTTC. Translation: CASSARLGRETQYF.

V and J are TRBV2 and TRBJ1-4; 10 nucleotides match TRBD1. After removal of 6 bases from V and 0 bases from J, the junction contained 10 bases not matched to a gene. CDR1 is SNHLY, CDR2 FYNNEI, per germline. The CDR3 is made up of 18 amino acids. DNA for the CDR3: TGTGCCAGCAGCCGGACAGGGGGTCGGGTCTCAACTAATGAAAAACTGTTTTTT. Its protein is CASSRTGGRVSTNEKLFF.

This clone has a handful of counts. The V call is TRBV4-1, the J call TRBJ2-2, with D possibly matching TRBD1 (6 bases). Germline CDR1 reads MGHRA; CDR2 reads YSYEKL. This CDR3 has 15 amino acids. The germline V and J ends were trimmed by 11 bases and 5 bases, with 21 bases remaining between them. The CDR3 nucleotides read TGCGCCTCCCGACAACAGGGTTCGGGGACCGGGGAGCTGTTTTTT. Residues: CASRQQGSGTGELFF.

The rearrangement joins TRBV7-9 to TRBJ1-5, with D unclear. The CDR3 is 15 residues long. V shed 5 bases and J shed 0 bases, with 11 bases lying between them. Germline CDR1 SEHNR, CDR2 FQNEAQ (reference sequence). The CDR3 DNA sequence: TGTGCCAGCAGCCAGTCGGGTCGTAGCAATCAGCCCCAGCATTTT. It translates to CASSQSGRSNQPQHF.

In its sample, this clone was seen once. The same CDR3 can be traced to other DNA sequences in this sample. The J gene is TRBJ1-1, the V gene TRBV27, with D hard to call. The germline gives CDR1 MNHEY, CDR2 SMNVEV (reference sequence). The V gene lost 3 bases and the J gene lost 2 bases, with 13 bases spanning the gap. The CDR3 consists of 15 residues. CDR3 sequence reads: CASSFQGLGNTEAFF. CDR3 DNA: TGTGCCAGCAGTTTTCAAGGGCTGGGAAACACTGAAGCTTTCTTT.

This chain links TRBV11-3 with TRBJ2-1; 9 nucleotides line up with TRBD1. J gave up 6 bases and V 5 bases, and 5 bases lay outside the gene matches. The CDR3 consists of 14 residues. Germline V gene lookup returns CDR1 SGHNT and CDR2 YENEEA. The CDR3 spells CASSAHRGLNEQFF. CDR3 DNA sequence: TGTGCCAGCAGCGCTCACAGGGGGCTCAATGAGCAGTTCTTC.

This chain joins TRBV27 and TRBJ2-1; no definite D call. This CDR3 is built from 12 residues. Germline V gives CDR1 MNHEY, CDR2 SMNVEV (reference sequence). V was pared by 7 bases and J by 5 bases, with 9 bases between. CDR3 loop: CASITAHNEQFF. The CDR3 nucleotides are TGTGCCAGCATCACAGCCCACAATGAGCAGTTCTTC.